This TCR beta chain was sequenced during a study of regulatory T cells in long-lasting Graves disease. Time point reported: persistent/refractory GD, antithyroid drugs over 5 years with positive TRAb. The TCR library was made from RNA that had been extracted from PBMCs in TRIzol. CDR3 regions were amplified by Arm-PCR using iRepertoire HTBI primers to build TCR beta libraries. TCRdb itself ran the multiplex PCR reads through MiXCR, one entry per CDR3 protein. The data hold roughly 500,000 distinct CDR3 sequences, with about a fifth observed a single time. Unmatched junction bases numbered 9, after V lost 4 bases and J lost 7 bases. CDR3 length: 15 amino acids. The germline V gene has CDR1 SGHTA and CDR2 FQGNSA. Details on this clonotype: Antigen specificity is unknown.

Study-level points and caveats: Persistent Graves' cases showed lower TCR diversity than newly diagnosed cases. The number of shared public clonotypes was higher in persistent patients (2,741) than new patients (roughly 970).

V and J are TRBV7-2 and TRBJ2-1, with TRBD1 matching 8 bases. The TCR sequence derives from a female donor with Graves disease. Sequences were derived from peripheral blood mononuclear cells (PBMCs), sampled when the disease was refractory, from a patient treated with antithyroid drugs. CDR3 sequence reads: CASSSVPGQVNEQFF. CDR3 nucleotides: TGTGCCAGCAGCTCGGTCCCGGGACAGGTAAATGAGCAGTTCTTC.